The rows below give T cell receptor beta chains drawn from one sample of a study of T cells after yellow fever vaccination. TCRdb fed the 5' RACE reads into MiXCR, producing one record per CDR3 protein. The sample includes 450,000 to 600,000 distinct CDR3 sequences, about a sixth seen only once; the top ten take about 18%. The sequences come from PBMCs, collected around 5 days after the first yellow fever vaccination. The receptors were sampled from a man between 18 and 35 years old who received the YFV17D yellow fever vaccine. The CDR3 runs from the conserved cysteine through the conserved F or W. D genes are given only for firm matches. Size is omitted from some rows. Given values are once, few, many or a class for expanded clones.

V gene,J gene,D gene,clone size,CDR3 DNA,CDR3 protein
TRBV7-9,TRBJ1-1,TRBD1,few,TGTGCCAGCAGCCCAAGGGCAGGGGGCTTTACTGAAGCTTTCTTT,CASSPRAGGFTEAFF
TRBV20-1,TRBJ2-4,TRBD2,-,TGCAGTGCTAGGGCGGGGGGGCCTCACATTCAGTACTTC,CSARAGGPHIQYF
TRBV3-1,TRBJ2-3,-,-,TGTGCCACCAGTCCCCCAGGGTCTGGCACAGATACGCAGTATTTT,CATSPPGSGTDTQYF
TRBV4-2,TRBJ1-2,TRBD1,-,TGTGCCAGCAGCCAAGGACCGGGACAGGGGGCGTTGGGCTACACCTTC,CASSQGPGQGALGYTF
TRBV11-2,TRBJ2-2,TRBD1,few,TGTGCCAGCAGCGCACCCTGGGCAGGGGGAAGTCCCGGGGAGCTGTTTTTT,CASSAPWAGGSPGELFF
TRBV6-1,TRBJ2-5,-,-,TGTGCCAGCAGCATCCCGGGCGAGACCCAGTACTTC,CASSIPGETQYF
TRBV7-8,TRBJ2-1,TRBD2,-,TGTGCCAGCAGCTCTATCGGGACTAGCGGATCCTACAATGAGCAGTTCTTC,CASSSIGTSGSYNEQFF
TRBV7-6,TRBJ2-1,TRBD1,-,TGTGCCAGCAGCTTCGACAGGGCGGCCTACAATGAGCAGTTCTTC,CASSFDRAAYNEQFF
TRBV4-1,TRBJ1-1,-,few,TGCGCCAGCAGCCAAGAAATGCAGCTAGACACTGAAGCTTTCTTT,CASSQEMQLDTEAFF
TRBV6-2/TRBV6-3,TRBJ2-6,-,once,TGTGCCAGCAGTTACCCGTGGCCCCAGAGCTCTGGGGCCAACGTCCTGACTTTC,CASSYPWPQSSGANVLTF
TRBV2,TRBJ2-5,TRBD2,-,TGTGCCAGCAGTGAAAGGCTAGCGGGGTCGACGACCCAGTACTTC,CASSERLAGSTTQYF
TRBV9,TRBJ2-7,-,few,TGTGCCAGCAGCGTAGGCGGGGAGGTCAATCCCGAGCAGTACTTC,CASSVGGEVNPEQYF
TRBV10-3,TRBJ2-7,-,-,TGTGCCATCAGCCTAGACCCTACCTACGAGCAGTACTTC,CAISLDPTYEQYF
TRBV20-1,TRBJ2-1,-,-,TGCAGTGCTAGGCCGGATCGGGAGAGACCTTACAATGAGCAGTTCTTC,CSARPDRERPYNEQFF
TRBV19,TRBJ1-3,TRBD1,few,TGTGCCAGTAGTATAACCCGGACAGGGCTGGAAAACACCATATATTTT,CASSITRTGLENTIYF